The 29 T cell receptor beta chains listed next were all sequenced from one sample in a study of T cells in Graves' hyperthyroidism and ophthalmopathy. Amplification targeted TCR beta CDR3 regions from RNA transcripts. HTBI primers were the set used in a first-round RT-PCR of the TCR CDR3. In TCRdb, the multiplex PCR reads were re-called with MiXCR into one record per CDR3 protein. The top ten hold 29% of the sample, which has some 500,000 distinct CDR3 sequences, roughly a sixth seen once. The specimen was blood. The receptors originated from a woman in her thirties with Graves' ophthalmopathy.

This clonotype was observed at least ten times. The CDR3 DNA reads as TGTGCCAGCAGCTCCTGGGGTTTCACAGATACGCAGTATTTT. It codes for CASSSWGFTDTQYF. The chain recombines TRBV6-2 or TRBV6-3 with TRBJ2-3; no clear D. V lost 6 bases to trimming and J lost 2 bases, with 12 bases between them. The CDR3 loop spans 14 amino acids. In germline, CDR1 is MNHEY, CDR2 SVGEGT.

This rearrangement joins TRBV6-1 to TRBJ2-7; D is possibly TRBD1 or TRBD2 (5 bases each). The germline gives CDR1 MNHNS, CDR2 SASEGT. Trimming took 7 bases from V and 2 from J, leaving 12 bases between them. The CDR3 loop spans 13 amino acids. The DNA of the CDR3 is TGTGCCAGCATTTGGGACCAAGCCTACGAGCAGTACTTC. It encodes CASIWDQAYEQYF.

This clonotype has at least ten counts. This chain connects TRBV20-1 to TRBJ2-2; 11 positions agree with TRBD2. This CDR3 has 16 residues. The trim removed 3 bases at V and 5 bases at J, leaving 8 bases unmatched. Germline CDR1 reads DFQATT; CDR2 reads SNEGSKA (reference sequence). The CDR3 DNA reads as TGCAGTGCTAGGGCTCTAGCGGGAGGAGAAACCGGGGAGCTGTTTTTT. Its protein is CSARALAGGETGELFF.

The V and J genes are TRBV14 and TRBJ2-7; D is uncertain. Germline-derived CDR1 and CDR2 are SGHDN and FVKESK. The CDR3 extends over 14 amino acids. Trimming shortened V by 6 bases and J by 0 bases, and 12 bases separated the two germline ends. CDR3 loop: CASSTWASSYEQYF. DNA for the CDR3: TGTGCCAGCAGTACCTGGGCTAGCTCCTACGAGCAGTACTTC.

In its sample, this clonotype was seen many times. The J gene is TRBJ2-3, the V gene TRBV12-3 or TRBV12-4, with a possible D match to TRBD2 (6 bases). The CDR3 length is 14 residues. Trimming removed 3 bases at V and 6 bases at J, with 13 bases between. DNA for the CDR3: TGTGCCAGCAGTTTTCTTGGGGGGAAGGATACGCAGTATTTT. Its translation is CASSFLGGKDTQYF.

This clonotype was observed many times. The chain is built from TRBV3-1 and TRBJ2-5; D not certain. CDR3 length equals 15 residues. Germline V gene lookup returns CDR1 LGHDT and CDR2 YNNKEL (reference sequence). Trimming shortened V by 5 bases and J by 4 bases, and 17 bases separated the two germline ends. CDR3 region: CASSAPLLPGETQYF. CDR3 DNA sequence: TGTGCCAGCAGCGCGCCGCTTCTGCCAGGAGAGACCCAGTACTTC.

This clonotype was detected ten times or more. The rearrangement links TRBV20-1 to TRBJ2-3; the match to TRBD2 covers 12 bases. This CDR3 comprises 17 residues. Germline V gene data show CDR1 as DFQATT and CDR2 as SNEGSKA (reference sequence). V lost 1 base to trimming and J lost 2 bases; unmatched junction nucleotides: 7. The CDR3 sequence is CSARGPTSGRPTDTQYF. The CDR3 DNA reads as TGCAGTGCTAGAGGCCCTACTAGCGGGAGGCCCACAGATACGCAGTATTTT.

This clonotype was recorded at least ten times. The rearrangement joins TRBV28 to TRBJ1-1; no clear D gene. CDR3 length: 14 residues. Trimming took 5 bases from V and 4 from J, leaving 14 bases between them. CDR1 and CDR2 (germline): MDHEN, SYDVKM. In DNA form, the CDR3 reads TGTGCCAGCAGTCCGGCTTATGGCGGCACTGAAGCTTTCTTT. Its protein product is CASSPAYGGTEAFF. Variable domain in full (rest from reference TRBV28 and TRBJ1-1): DVKVTQSSRYLVKRTGEKVFLECVQDMDHENMFWYRQDPGLGLRLIYFSYDVKMKEKGDIPEGYSVSREKKERFSLILESASTNQTSMYLCASSPAYGGTEAFFGQGTRLTVV.

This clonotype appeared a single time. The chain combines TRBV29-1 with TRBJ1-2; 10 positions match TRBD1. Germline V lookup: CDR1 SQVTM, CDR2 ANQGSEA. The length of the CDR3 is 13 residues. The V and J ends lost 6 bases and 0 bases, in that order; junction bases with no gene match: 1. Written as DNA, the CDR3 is TGCAGCGTGGGACAGGGGTCTAACTATGGCTACACCTTC. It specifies CSVGQGSNYGYTF.

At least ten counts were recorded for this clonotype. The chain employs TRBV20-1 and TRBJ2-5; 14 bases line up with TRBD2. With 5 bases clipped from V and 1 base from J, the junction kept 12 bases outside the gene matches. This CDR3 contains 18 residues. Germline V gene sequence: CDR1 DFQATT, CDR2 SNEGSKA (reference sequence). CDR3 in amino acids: CSALLSGTSGRVQETQYF. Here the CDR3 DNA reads TGCAGTGCTCTGCTAAGTGGGACTAGCGGGAGAGTCCAAGAGACCCAGTACTTC.

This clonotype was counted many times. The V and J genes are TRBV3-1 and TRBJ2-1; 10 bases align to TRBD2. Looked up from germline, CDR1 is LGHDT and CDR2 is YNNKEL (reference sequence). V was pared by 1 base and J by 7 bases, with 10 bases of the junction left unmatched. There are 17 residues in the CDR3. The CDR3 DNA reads TGTGCCAGCAGCCAAGGTCGAGCGGGAGGGCCAAGGAATGAGCAGTTCTTC. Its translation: CASSQGRAGGPRNEQFF.

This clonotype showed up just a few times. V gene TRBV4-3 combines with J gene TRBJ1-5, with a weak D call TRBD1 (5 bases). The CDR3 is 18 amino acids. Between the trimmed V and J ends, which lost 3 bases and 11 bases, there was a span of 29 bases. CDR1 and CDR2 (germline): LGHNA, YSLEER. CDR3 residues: CASSHPRREKGPEEAQHF. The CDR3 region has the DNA TGCGCCAGCAGCCACCCTAGGCGGGAGAAGGGGCCGGAGGAAGCCCAGCATTTT.

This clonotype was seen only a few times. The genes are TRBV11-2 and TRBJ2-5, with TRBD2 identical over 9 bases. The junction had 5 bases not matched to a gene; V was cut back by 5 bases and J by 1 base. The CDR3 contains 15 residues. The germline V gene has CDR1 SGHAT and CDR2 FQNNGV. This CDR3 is CASSGSGRIQETQYF. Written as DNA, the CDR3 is TGTGCCAGCAGCGGGAGCGGGAGGATCCAAGAGACCCAGTACTTC.

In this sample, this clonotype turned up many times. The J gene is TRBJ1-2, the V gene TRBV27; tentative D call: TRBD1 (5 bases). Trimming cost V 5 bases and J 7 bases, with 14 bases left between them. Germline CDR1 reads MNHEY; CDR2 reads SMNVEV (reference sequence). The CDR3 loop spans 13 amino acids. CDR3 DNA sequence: TGTGCCAGCAGTCCCAGGGTATATGGTGGCTACACCTTC. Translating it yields CASSPRVYGGYTF.

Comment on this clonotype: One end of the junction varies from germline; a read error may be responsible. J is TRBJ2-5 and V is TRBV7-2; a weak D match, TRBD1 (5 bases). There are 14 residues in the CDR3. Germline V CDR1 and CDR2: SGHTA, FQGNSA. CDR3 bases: TGTGCCAGCAGCTTAGGAGCAGGGCGACAGACCCAGTGCTTC. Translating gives CASSLGAGRQTQCF. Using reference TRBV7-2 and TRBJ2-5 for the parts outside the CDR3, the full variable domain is GAGVSQSPSNKVTEKGKDVELRCDPISGHTALYWYRQSLGQGLEFLIYFQGNSAPDKSGLPSDRFSAERTGGSVSTLTIQRTQQEDSAVYLCASSLGAGRQTQCFGPGTRLLVL.

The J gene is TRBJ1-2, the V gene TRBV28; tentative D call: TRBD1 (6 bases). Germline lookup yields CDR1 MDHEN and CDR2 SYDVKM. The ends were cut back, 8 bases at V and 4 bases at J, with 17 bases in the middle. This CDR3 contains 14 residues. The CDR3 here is CASRISTGPYGYTF. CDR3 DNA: TGTGCCAGCCGCATTTCTACAGGGCCCTATGGCTACACCTTC.

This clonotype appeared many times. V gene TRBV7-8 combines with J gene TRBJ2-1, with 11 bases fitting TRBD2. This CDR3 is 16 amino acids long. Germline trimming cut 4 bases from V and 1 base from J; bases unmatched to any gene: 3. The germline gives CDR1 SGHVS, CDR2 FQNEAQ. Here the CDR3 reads CASSSLAGGSYNEQFF. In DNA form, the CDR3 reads TGTGCCAGCAGCTCCTTAGCGGGAGGGTCCTACAATGAGCAGTTCTTC.

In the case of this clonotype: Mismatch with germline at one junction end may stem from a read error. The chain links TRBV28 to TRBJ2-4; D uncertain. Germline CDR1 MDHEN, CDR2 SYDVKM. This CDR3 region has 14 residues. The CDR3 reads CAGSLTEVQNIQYF. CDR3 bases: TGTGCCGGCAGTTTAACAGAAGTGCAAAACATTCAGTACTTC.

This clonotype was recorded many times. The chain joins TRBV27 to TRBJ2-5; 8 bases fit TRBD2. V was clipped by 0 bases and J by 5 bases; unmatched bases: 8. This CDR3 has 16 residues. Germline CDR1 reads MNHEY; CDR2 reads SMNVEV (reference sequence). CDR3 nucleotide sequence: TGTGCCAGCAGTTTATCGATAAGCGGGAGATATGAGACCCAGTACTTC. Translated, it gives CASSLSISGRYETQYF.

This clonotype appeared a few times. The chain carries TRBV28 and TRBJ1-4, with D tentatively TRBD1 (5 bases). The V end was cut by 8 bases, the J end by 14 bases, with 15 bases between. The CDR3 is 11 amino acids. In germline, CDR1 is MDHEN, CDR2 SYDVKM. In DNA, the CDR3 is TGTGCCAGCGAGAGACAGTACGTTCTGTTTTTT. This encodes CASERQYVLFF.

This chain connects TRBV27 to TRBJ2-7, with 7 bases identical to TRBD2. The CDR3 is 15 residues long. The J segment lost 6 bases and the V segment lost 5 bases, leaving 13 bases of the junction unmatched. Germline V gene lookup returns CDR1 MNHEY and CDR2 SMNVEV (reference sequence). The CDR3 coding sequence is TGTGCCAGCAGTATAGGGTCATGGGGGGAGGGCGAGCAGTACTTC. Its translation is CASSIGSWGEGEQYF.

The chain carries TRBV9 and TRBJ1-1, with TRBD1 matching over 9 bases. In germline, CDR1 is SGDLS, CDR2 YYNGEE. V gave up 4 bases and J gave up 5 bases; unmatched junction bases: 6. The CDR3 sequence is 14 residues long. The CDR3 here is CASSTPTGGTEAFF. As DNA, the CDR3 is TGTGCCAGCAGCACCCCGACAGGGGGTACTGAAGCTTTCTTT.

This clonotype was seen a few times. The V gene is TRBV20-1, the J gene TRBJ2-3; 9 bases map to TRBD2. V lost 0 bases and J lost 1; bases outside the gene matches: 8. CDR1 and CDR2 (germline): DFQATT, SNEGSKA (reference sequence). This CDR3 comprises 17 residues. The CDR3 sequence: CSARDGGTSRRTDTQYF. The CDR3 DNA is TGCAGTGCTAGAGATGGGGGGACTAGCCGACGCACAGATACGCAGTATTTT.

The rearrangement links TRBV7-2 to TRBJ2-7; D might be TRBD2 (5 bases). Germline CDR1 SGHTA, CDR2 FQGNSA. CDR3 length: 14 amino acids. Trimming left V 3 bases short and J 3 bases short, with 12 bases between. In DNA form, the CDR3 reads TGTGCCAGCAGCTTTTGGGAGACCCACTACGAGCAGTACTTC. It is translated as CASSFWETHYEQYF.

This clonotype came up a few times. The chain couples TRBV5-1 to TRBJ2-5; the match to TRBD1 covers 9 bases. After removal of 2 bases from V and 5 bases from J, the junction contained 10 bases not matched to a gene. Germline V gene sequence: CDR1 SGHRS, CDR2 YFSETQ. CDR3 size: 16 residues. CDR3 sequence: CASSFTGTGTGETQYF. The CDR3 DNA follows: TGCGCCAGCAGCTTCACCGGGACAGGGACCGGGGAGACCCAGTACTTC.

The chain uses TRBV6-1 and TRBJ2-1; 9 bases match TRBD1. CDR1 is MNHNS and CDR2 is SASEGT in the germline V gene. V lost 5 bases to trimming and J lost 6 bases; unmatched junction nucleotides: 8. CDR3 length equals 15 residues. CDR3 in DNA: TGTGCCAGCAGTCCCCCCCCGACAGGGGGCAATGAGCAGTTCTTC. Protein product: CASSPPPTGGNEQFF.

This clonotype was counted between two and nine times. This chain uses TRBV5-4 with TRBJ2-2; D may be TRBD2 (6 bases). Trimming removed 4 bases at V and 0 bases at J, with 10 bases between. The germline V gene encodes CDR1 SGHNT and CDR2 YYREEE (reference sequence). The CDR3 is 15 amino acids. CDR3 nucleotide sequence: TGTGCCAGCAGCCCCAGACTAGCGAACACCGGGGAGCTGTTTTTT. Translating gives CASSPRLANTGELFF.

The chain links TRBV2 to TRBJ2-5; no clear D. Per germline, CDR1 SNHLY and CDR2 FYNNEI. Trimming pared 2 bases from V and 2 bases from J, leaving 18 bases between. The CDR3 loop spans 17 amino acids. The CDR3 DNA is TGTGCCAGCAGTGAAAGTATTACATTGGCAGTACAAGAGACCCAGTACTTC. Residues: CASSESITLAVQETQYF. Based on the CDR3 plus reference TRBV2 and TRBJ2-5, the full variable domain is EPEVTQTPSHQVTQMGQEVILRCVPISNHLYFYWYRQILGQKVEFLVSFYNNEISEKSEIFDDQFSVERPDGSNFTLKIRSTKLEDSAMYFCASSESITLAVQETQYFGPGTRLLVL.

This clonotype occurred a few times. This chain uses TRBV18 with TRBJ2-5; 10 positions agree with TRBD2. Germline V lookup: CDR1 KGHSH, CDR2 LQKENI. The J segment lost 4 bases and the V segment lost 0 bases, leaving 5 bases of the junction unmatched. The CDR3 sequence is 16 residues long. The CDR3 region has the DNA TGTGCCAGCTCACCACCGCTAGCGGGAGAAGGAGAGACCCAGTACTTC. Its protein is CASSPPLAGEGETQYF.